This T cell receptor beta chain was profiled in a study of T-cell reconstitution after alpha-beta-depleted transplantation in children. The library targeted TCRbeta and was prepared with unique molecular identifiers. TCRdb re-analysed the PCR reads in MiXCR, keeping a single row per CDR3 protein. Here the sample spans around 490,000 distinct CDR3 sequences, about an eighth being singletons. Study-wide results and limits: Reportedly, roughly two months post-transplant, alpha-beta T cells arose from several hundred expanded graft clones.

Only a few counts were recorded for this clonotype. Its specificity is not known. V dropped 7 bases and J dropped 1 base, with 16 bases sitting between them. The CDR3 sequence is 15 residues long. The clonotype was recovered from a female patient aged 2-15 years who had a stem cell transplant for aplastic anemia, so the T cells may come from the graft donor. Sequencing was performed on PBMCs, mostly from graft donor cells, taken 180 days after TCRalphabeta/CD19-depleted stem cell transplant. The genes are TRBV12-3 or TRBV12-4 and TRBJ1-1; possible D gene TRBD1, 5 bases. CDR3 nucleotides: TGTGCCAGCACCTTTTTGAGTCAGGGGAACACTGAAGCTTTCTTT. This translates into CASTFLSQGNTEAFF.